Each of the 4 T cell receptor beta chains below was sequenced from the same sample in a study of control samples from healthy donors and cancer patients. Sequencing used immunoSEQ multiplex PCR; TCRdb keeps in-frame clones, though not all of them. The data contain some 78,000 clones, roughly nine tenths of them singletons. Material: blood. These receptors came from a woman aged 60-75 years in good health.

The rearrangement links TRBV28 to TRBJ2-7; TRBD2 matches 14 bases. The ends lost 6 bases at V and 5 bases at J; junction bases unmatched: 6. From germline, CDR1 is MDHEN and CDR2 SYDVKM. The CDR3 extends over 15 amino acids. CDR3 residues: CASRGGTSGSNEQYF. Here the CDR3 DNA reads TGTGCCAGCAGGGGAGGGACTAGCGGGAGTAACGAGCAGTACTTC.

The V and J genes are TRBV11-3 and TRBJ2-5, with a tentative D call TRBD2 (6 bases). The CDR3 runs 13 residues. Germline values: CDR1 SGHNT, CDR2 YENEEA. Trimming shortened V by 5 bases and J by 4 bases, and 11 bases separated the two germline ends. The CDR3 is CASSLGGIETQYF. CDR3 nucleotide sequence: TGTGCCAGCAGCCTTGGGGGGATAGAGACCCAGTACTTC.

The V and J genes are TRBV5-4 and TRBJ2-3; 7 positions agree with TRBD1. Germline CDR1 is SGHNT and CDR2 is YYREEE (reference sequence). The CDR3 runs to 15 residues. V lost 4 bases to trimming and J lost 5 bases; unmatched junction nucleotides: 10. Here the CDR3 DNA reads TGTGCCAGCAGCCCACAAACAGGGGCTCGAGATACGCAGTATTTT. This gives the protein CASSPQTGARDTQYF.

This clone was counted only a few times. The rearrangement joins TRBV30 to TRBJ1-2, with 7 bases matching TRBD1. With V trimmed by 2 bases and J by 7 bases, 13 bases remained unmatched. CDR3 size: 15 residues. The V gene's germline CDR1 is GTSNPN and CDR2 SVGIG (reference sequence). The CDR3: CAWSPGTAFSGGYTF. The CDR3 coding sequence is TGTGCCTGGAGTCCCGGGACAGCCTTCTCGGGTGGCTACACCTTC.